These 18 T cell receptor beta chains were all obtained from the same sample, sequenced in a study of cytomegalovirus exposure and HLA in healthy donors. PCR involved 60 Vbeta and 13 Jbeta primers. TCRdb's copy holds only in-frame clones and misses some; the assay was immunoSEQ multiplex PCR. The table has 200,000 to 250,000 clones, 80% to 90% seen once; the top ten hold roughly 0.26%. Material for sequencing was PBMCs. These receptors originate from a girl between 2 and 10 years old in good health and CMV-seronegative.

This sequence joins TRBV29-1 and TRBJ2-4; 9 bases match TRBD1. Germline lookup yields CDR1 SQVTM and CDR2 ANQGSEA. The CDR3 is 16 amino acids. The V and J ends lost 6 bases and 1 base, in that order; junction bases with no gene match: 10. CDR3: CSVETGTGLAKNIQYF. The CDR3 nucleotides read TGCAGCGTGGAGACCGGGACAGGGCTGGCCAAAAACATTCAGTACTTC.

The chain employs TRBV5-1 and TRBJ2-3; 9 nucleotides line up with TRBD1. The CDR3 is 14 amino acids. V trimming: 2 bases; J trimming: 3 bases; junction bases outside the gene matches: 1. Looked up from germline, CDR1 is SGHRS and CDR2 is YFSETQ. The CDR3 spells CASSFGQGTDTQYF. The CDR3 DNA reads TGCGCCAGCAGCTTCGGACAGGGGACAGATACGCAGTATTTT.

The chain has TRBV5-1 and TRBJ1-5; D unresolved. In germline, CDR1 is SGHRS, CDR2 YFSETQ. V shed 0 bases and J shed 3 bases, with 7 bases lying between them. The CDR3 is 14 residues long. CDR3 sequence reads: CASSLGQNNQPQHF. CDR3 nucleotide sequence: TGCGCCAGCAGCTTGGGGCAGAACAATCAGCCCCAGCATTTT.

The chain couples TRBV19 to TRBJ2-1; 7 bases align to TRBD2. V gave up 5 bases and J gave up 5 bases; unmatched junction bases: 0. The CDR3 runs to 12 residues. Germline CDR1 and CDR2: LNHDA and SQIVND (reference sequence). The CDR3: CASSLADNEQFF. The CDR3 bases are TGTGCCAGTAGTCTAGCGGACAATGAGCAGTTCTTC.

The rearrangement links TRBV6-5 to TRBJ2-1; TRBD1 might be the D (6 bases). In germline, CDR1 is MNHEY, CDR2 SVGAGI. This CDR3 is built from 15 residues. The V end was cut by 0 bases, the J end by 7 bases, with 13 bases between. The CDR3 DNA sequence: TGTGCCAGCAGTTACTCGGGCAGGGGATTAAATGAGCAGTTCTTC. This encodes CASSYSGRGLNEQFF.

This clone has more than one count but fewer than ten. The chain recombines TRBV6-5 with TRBJ2-7, with 9 bases identical to TRBD2. Germline V gene sequence: CDR1 MNHEY, CDR2 SVGAGI. The CDR3 is 16 amino acids. Germline trimming cut 3 bases from V and 2 bases from J; bases unmatched to any gene: 8. The CDR3 sequence is CASSYPASGEAYEQYF. The CDR3 region has the DNA TGTGCCAGCAGTTATCCGGCTAGCGGGGAGGCCTACGAGCAGTACTTC.

The chain uses TRBV27 and TRBJ1-6; the D is unclear. This CDR3 is 12 amino acids long. Trimming removed 7 bases from V and 16 bases from J, with 17 bases in between. CDR1 MNHEY and CDR2 SMNVEV come from the germline V gene (reference sequence). CDR3 in DNA: TGTGCCAGCAAATTTTCCCGGGGTAGGCTCCACTTT. Translating it yields CASKFSRGRLHF.

This chain connects TRBV5-1 to TRBJ2-3; 10 bases fit TRBD2. CDR3 length: 17 residues. J gave up 3 bases and V 6 bases, and 13 bases lay outside the gene matches. The germline V gene encodes CDR1 SGHRS and CDR2 YFSETQ. The CDR3 is CASTTSGIRAVTDTQYF. In DNA, the CDR3 is TGCGCCAGCACCACTAGCGGGATTAGAGCTGTAACAGATACGCAGTATTTT.

The chain employs TRBV11-2 and TRBJ2-3; 7 bases align to TRBD1. The germline gives CDR1 SGHAT, CDR2 FQNNGV. CDR3 length equals 15 residues. The V gene end was trimmed by 3 bases and the J gene end by 0 bases; junction bases not matched to a gene: 3. DNA of the CDR3: TGTGCCAGCAGCTTGTCCAGGGGGAGCACAGATACGCAGTATTTT. Translated: CASSLSRGSTDTQYF.

This sequence joins TRBV7-2 and TRBJ2-5; the D gene is possibly TRBD2 (5 bases). With the DNA end fitting TRBJ2-7 better, the J assignment may be wrong. This CDR3 contains 14 residues. Germline loops: CDR1 SGHTA, CDR2 FQGNSA. CDR3 amino acids: CASSLVVGDYEQYF. The CDR3 DNA follows: TGTGCCAGCAGCTTAGTGGTGGGAGACTACGAGCAGTACTTC.

This chain uses TRBV5-4 with TRBJ2-2; D perhaps matches TRBD2 (7 bases). There are 15 residues in the CDR3. V was shortened by 2 bases and J by 7 bases, with 15 bases between the two germline ends. Germline CDR1 reads SGHNT; CDR2 reads YYREEE (reference sequence). CDR3 in amino acids: CASSFSGGNFGELFF. The DNA for the CDR3 is TGTGCCAGCAGCTTTTCGGGGGGCAATTTCGGGGAGCTGTTTTTT.

The chain links TRBV30 to TRBJ2-7; TRBD2 matches 9 bases. Trimming took 0 bases from V and 3 from J; bases not matched to a gene: 6. In germline, CDR1 is GTSNPN, CDR2 SVGIG (reference sequence). The length of the CDR3 is 15 residues. This CDR3 is CAWSVKAGGLYEQYF. As DNA, the CDR3 is TGTGCCTGGAGTGTAAAAGCGGGGGGCCTCTACGAGCAGTACTTC.

The chain joins TRBV20-1 to TRBJ2-7; tentative D call: TRBD2 (6 bases). This CDR3 is 11 amino acids long. V was trimmed by 6 bases and J by 4 bases, leaving 10 bases between them. The germline V gene has CDR1 DFQATT and CDR2 SNEGSKA (reference sequence). CDR3 nucleotide sequence: TGCAGTGCGGGGGGAGCATACGAGCAGTACTTC. Translation gives CSAGGAYEQYF.

This clone has only one observation. This chain uses TRBV6-6 with TRBJ2-7, with a possible D match to TRBD1 (6 bases). Germline lookup yields CDR1 MNHNY and CDR2 SVGAGI (reference sequence). V was trimmed by 0 bases and J by 2 bases, leaving 8 bases between them. This CDR3 is 14 amino acids long. CDR3 nucleotides: TGTGCCAGCAGTTACTCAACAGGGCCCTACGAGCAGTACTTC. Translating gives CASSYSTGPYEQYF.

This clone came up once. V usage is TRBV19 and J usage is TRBJ1-1; the D is unclear. The CDR3 sequence is 13 residues long. The germline V gene encodes CDR1 LNHDA and CDR2 SQIVND (reference sequence). With 1 base removed from V and 8 bases from J, the gap between germline ends came to 11 bases. The CDR3 protein is CASSIGYKNEAFF. CDR3 nucleotide sequence: TGTGCCAGTAGTATAGGCTATAAAAACGAAGCTTTCTTT.

The rearrangement links TRBV5-1 to TRBJ1-1; a weak D match, TRBD1 (6 bases). The CDR3 consists of 16 residues. In germline, CDR1 is SGHRS, CDR2 YFSETQ. V was pared by 0 bases and J by 6 bases, with 18 bases between. CDR3 region: CASSLVLGGERPEAFF. In nucleotides, the CDR3 is TGCGCCAGCAGCTTGGTTCTAGGGGGGGAAAGGCCTGAAGCTTTCTTT.

This chain connects TRBV6-5 to TRBJ1-6; D possibly corresponds to TRBD1 (5 bases). This CDR3 region has 13 residues. V shed 3 bases and J shed 13 bases, with 13 bases lying between them. Germline values: CDR1 MNHEY, CDR2 SVGAGI. In DNA form, the CDR3 reads TGTGCCAGCAGTTATTCCCAGGGAGGGCCCCTCCACTTT. It codes for CASSYSQGGPLHF.

The chain has TRBV19 and TRBJ2-2; 15 bases agree with TRBD2. The CDR3 has 17 amino acids. The ends lost 5 bases at V and 5 bases at J; junction bases unmatched: 6. Germline loops: CDR1 LNHDA, CDR2 SQIVND (reference sequence). Written as DNA, the CDR3 is TGTGCCAGTAGTCCGGGACTAGCGGGGGGCAGGACCGGGGAGCTGTTTTTT. It is translated as CASSPGLAGGRTGELFF.